The sequence of this TCR beta chain was determined in a study of metastatic and nonmetastatic thyroid tumors. In the study overall: The study looked at repertoires side by side in blood and in tumor or nodule tissue from malignant and benign thyroid patients.

Methods used by the authors: Clinicopathological groups supplied CDR3 differences that were used to build a distant-metastasis classifier for papillary thyroid cancer. Via MiXCR, TCRdb re-called the PCR reads. TCRdb's processing, not the authors' own work, is the source of the V and J calls. The sample records roughly 30,000 clones, about 30% being singletons. All patients were untreated before thyroid surgery. Study-level findings and limits: When malignant thyroid tumors were compared with benign nodules, TCR beta diversity was reportedly significantly higher in the malignant tumors. This held in both blood and tumor samples.

On this clone itself: What it binds is unknown.

This CDR3 region has 13 residues. Trimming shortened V by 1 base and J by 4 bases, and 5 bases separated the two germline ends. Per the germline V gene, CDR1 is SGHNT and CDR2 is YENEEA. Material for sequencing was blood. The chain combines TRBV11-3 with TRBJ2-1; D remains ambiguous. The receptor was derived from a female donor with papillary thyroid cancer or a benign thyroid nodule (not recorded which). Some clones in this sample may be carry-over from other donors' samples. The CDR3 sequence is CASSLGQYNEQFF. The CDR3 bases are TGTGCCAGCAGCTTAGGCCAGTACAATGAGCAGTTCTTC.